This TCR beta chain was documented in a study of cytomegalovirus exposure and HLA in healthy donors. Study summary: Earlier sequencing of about 179 million T cells yielded under 120 million unique TCR beta sequences.

This clone has just one count. Its matching antigen is unknown. 13 Jbeta primers and 60 Vbeta primers were used for the PCR. Sequenced by immunoSEQ multiplex PCR; TCRdb stores in-frame clones only, minus some. This table has approximately 300,000 clones, approximately 85% appearing once. It was healthy bone marrow donors who served as donors. Points from the study as a whole: An apparent linkage of common viral pathogens to several of the most significant clusters emerged in a later analysis.

Unmatched junction bases numbered 5, after V lost 3 bases and J lost 1 base. The CDR3 is made up of 15 amino acids. Germline V gives CDR1 SGDLS, CDR2 YYNGEE. The sequenced sample was PBMCs. The receptor comes from a middle-aged woman in good health and CMV-seropositive. The chain has TRBV9 and TRBJ2-7; TRBD1 matches at 9 bases. CDR3 bases: TGTGCCAGCAGCGCCGAACAGGGGGCATCCTACGAGCAGTACTTC. Amino acids: CASSAEQGASYEQYF.